The 17 T cell receptor beta chains below all came from one sample that was sequenced in a study of cytomegalovirus exposure and HLA in healthy donors. Both 60 Vbeta primers and 13 Jbeta primers went into the PCR. Here immunoSEQ multiplex PCR was the method, and the copy in TCRdb shows in-frame clones only, minus some. The table lists about 200,000 clones, around nine tenths of them singletons. The sequenced sample was PBMCs. Receptors were obtained from a woman younger than 30 in good health and CMV-seronegative.

This clone was observed once. V and J are TRBV7-2 and TRBJ2-3; D uncertain. CDR1 is SGHTA and CDR2 is FQGNSA in the germline V gene. V gave up 5 bases and J gave up 3 bases, with 6 bases separating them. The CDR3 consists of 12 residues. CDR3 coding DNA: TGTGCCAGCAGCCTGGCAACAGATACGCAGTATTTT. This translates into CASSLATDTQYF.

In DNA form, the CDR3 reads TGTGCCAGCAGCGCGACAGGAACCTACTCTGGAAACACCATATATTTT. Translating it yields CASSATGTYSGNTIYF. The V and J genes are TRBV7-9 and TRBJ1-3; TRBD1 is a possible D gene (6 bases). Germline V CDR1 and CDR2: SEHNR, FQNEAQ (reference sequence). The germline V and J ends were trimmed by 5 bases and 0 bases, with 14 bases remaining between them. The CDR3 is 16 amino acids. Looking up the rest from reference TRBV7-9 and TRBJ1-3 gives the full variable domain: DTGVSQNPRHKITKRGQNVTFRCDPISEHNRLYWYRQTLGQGPEFLTYFQNEAQLEKSRLLSDRFSAERPKGSFSTLEIQRTEQGDSAMYLCASSATGTYSGNTIYFGEGSWLTVV.

This chain uses TRBV4-1 with TRBJ2-1; weak D call: TRBD2 (6 bases). The length of the CDR3 is 13 residues. Looked up from germline, CDR1 is MGHRA and CDR2 is YSYEKL. V was pared by 4 bases and J by 4 bases, with 8 bases between. The CDR3 region is CASSPLAYNEQFF. The CDR3 region has the DNA TGCGCCAGCAGCCCACTAGCTTACAATGAGCAGTTCTTC.

V usage is TRBV2 and J usage is TRBJ1-1; perhaps TRBD1 as D (5 bases). Trimming removed 8 bases from V and 2 bases from J, with 15 bases in between. The germline gives CDR1 SNHLY, CDR2 FYNNEI. CDR3 length equals 14 residues. The CDR3 loop is CASATPQGNTEAFF. The CDR3 bases are TGTGCCAGCGCGACTCCTCAGGGAAACACTGAAGCTTTCTTT.

This clone has only one observation. This chain uses TRBV30 with TRBJ2-1, with a possible D match to TRBD2 (6 bases). Deletions cut 8 bases from V and 1 base from J, with 18 bases between. The length of the CDR3 is 15 residues. CDR1 GTSNPN and CDR2 SVGIG come from the germline V gene (reference sequence). The CDR3 sequence is CATLGGTRSYNEQFF. CDR3 DNA: TGTGCCACATTGGGGGGAACGAGATCCTACAATGAGCAGTTCTTC.

This sequence joins TRBV5-1 and TRBJ2-5; D is possibly TRBD2 (6 bases). The CDR3 totals 14 residues. V was cut by 5 bases and J by 2 bases, with 13 bases left in between. The germline V gene has CDR1 SGHRS and CDR2 YFSETQ. CDR3 coding DNA: TGCGCCAGCAGGGAGGGGTCCCTTCAAGAGACCCAGTACTTC. Translated: CASREGSLQETQYF.

The rearrangement links TRBV6-5 to TRBJ2-5; 9 bases fit TRBD2. CDR1 is MNHEY and CDR2 is SVGAGI in the germline V gene. Germline trimming cut 10 bases from V and 1 base from J; bases unmatched to any gene: 10. This CDR3 is built from 15 residues. CDR3 sequence reads: CATTPAGGSQETQYF. In DNA form, the CDR3 reads TGTGCCACCACCCCGGCGGGAGGGTCCCAAGAGACCCAGTACTTC.

The rearrangement uses TRBV5-1 and TRBJ1-3, with 9 nucleotides matching TRBD1. The CDR3 covers 15 residues. In germline, CDR1 is SGHRS, CDR2 YFSETQ. V shed 1 base and J 5 bases; nucleotides not matched to a gene: 4. CDR3 loop: CASSLKGQGRNTIYF. DNA of the CDR3: TGCGCCAGCAGCTTGAAGGGACAGGGTAGAAACACCATATATTTT.

V usage is TRBV9 and J usage is TRBJ2-3; 8 bases agree with TRBD2. With 3 bases clipped from V and 3 bases from J, the junction kept 9 bases outside the gene matches. This CDR3 is 16 amino acids long. Germline V gene lookup returns CDR1 SGDLS and CDR2 YYNGEE. The CDR3 is CASSERAGDDTDTQYF. The CDR3 bases are TGTGCCAGCAGCGAGAGAGCGGGAGACGATACAGATACGCAGTATTTT.

The chain combines TRBV28 with TRBJ1-5; TRBD1 matches 7 bases. The V segment lost 1 base and the J segment 6 bases; nucleotides outside the gene matches: 6. Looked up from germline, CDR1 is MDHEN and CDR2 is SYDVKM. CDR3 size: 15 residues. CDR3 bases: TGTGCCAGCAGTTTATCGAGGGGGCTGGGTCAGCCCCAGCATTTT. Translated: CASSLSRGLGQPQHF.

In its sample, this clone was seen a few times. V usage is TRBV11-2 and J usage is TRBJ2-5, with D possibly matching TRBD1 (6 bases). Germline V gene sequence: CDR1 SGHAT, CDR2 FQNNGV. V was cut by 7 bases and J by 4 bases, with 13 bases left in between. The CDR3 runs to 13 residues. The CDR3 spells CASTLGARETQYF. In DNA form, the CDR3 reads TGTGCCAGCACCTTGGGGGCAAGAGAGACCCAGTACTTC.

This chain's CDR3 is CATSSGEGTGGITGELFF. DNA of the CDR3: TGTGCCACCAGCAGTGGGGAGGGGACAGGGGGCATCACCGGGGAGCTGTTTTTT. V usage is TRBV15 and J usage is TRBJ2-2; 12 bases line up with TRBD1. Germline CDR1 reads LNHNV; CDR2 reads YYDKDF (reference sequence). V dropped 3 bases and J dropped 4; count of bases not matched to a gene: 9. This CDR3 has 18 amino acids.

The chain links TRBV4-2 to TRBJ1-2; the D is unclear. Germline V lookup: CDR1 LGHNA, CDR2 YNFKEQ. CDR3 size: 15 residues. Deletions cut 0 bases from V and 2 bases from J, with 10 bases between. CDR3 coding DNA: TGTGCCAGCAGCCAAGATATCGGGTGGAACTATGGCTACACCTTC. It specifies CASSQDIGWNYGYTF.

The rearrangement uses TRBV5-1 and TRBJ2-7; D not certain. V lost 10 bases and J lost 2, with 22 bases in between. CDR3 length: 15 residues. Germline CDR1 and CDR2: SGHRS and YFSETQ. CDR3 sequence (DNA): TGCGCCCCCGCCCCGGCGGTGCCCGGCCCCTACGAGCAGTACTTC. Protein sequence: CAPAPAVPGPYEQYF.

This clone came up once. The chain recombines TRBV30 with TRBJ2-7; D is uncertain. Looked up from germline, CDR1 is GTSNPN and CDR2 is SVGIG (reference sequence). V was shortened by 5 bases and J by 0 bases, with 14 bases between the two germline ends. The CDR3 is 14 amino acids. The CDR3 DNA follows: TGTGCCTGGGCCTCCAGTTGGAGCTCCTACGAGCAGTACTTC. Protein: CAWASSWSSYEQYF.

J is TRBJ1-5 and V is TRBV7-9, with unresolved D. V was clipped by 1 base and J by 4 bases, with 8 bases between them. Germline values: CDR1 SEHNR, CDR2 FQNEAQ (reference sequence). This CDR3 is built from 14 residues. CDR3 nucleotide sequence: TGTGCCAGCAGCTTAGGGTTCAGTAATCAGCCCCAGCATTTT. It specifies CASSLGFSNQPQHF.

This CDR3 reads CASSQQAHQETQYF. DNA for the CDR3: TGTGCCAGCAGCCAACAAGCGCACCAAGAGACCCAGTACTTC. The V call is TRBV5-4, the J call TRBJ2-5; D is uncertain. Trimming cost V 4 bases and J 0 bases, with 10 bases left between them. The CDR3 sequence is 14 residues long. Germline-derived CDR1 and CDR2 are SGHNT and YYREEE (reference sequence).